Below, 18 T cell receptor beta chains from the same sample are listed, as sequenced in a study of cytomegalovirus exposure and HLA in healthy donors. Primers for the PCR totalled 60 Vbeta and 13 Jbeta. Sequenced by immunoSEQ multiplex PCR; TCRdb stores in-frame clones only, minus some. Seen here are about 190,000 clones, almost 75% observed once, and the top ten hold about 3.1%. Sequenced input: PBMCs. These receptors were collected from a woman between 25 and 40 years old in good health and CMV-seropositive.

This chain uses TRBV9 with TRBJ2-5; a possible D gene is TRBD2 (6 bases). Germline V gene data show CDR1 as SGDLS and CDR2 as YYNGEE. V was trimmed by 3 bases and J by 7 bases, leaving 25 bases between them. This CDR3 has 17 residues. The chain's CDR3 is CASSAPEGGLGLGTQYF. In DNA form, the CDR3 reads TGTGCCAGCAGCGCGCCCGAGGGAGGCTTAGGGTTAGGGACCCAGTACTTC.

This clone has only one observation. The rearrangement uses TRBV5-5 and TRBJ2-2; a weak D match, TRBD2 (5 bases). CDR1 is SGHKS and CDR2 is YYEKEE in the germline V gene (reference sequence). CDR3 length: 14 amino acids. The V gene lost 4 bases and the J gene lost 1 base, with 8 bases spanning the gap. This CDR3 reads CASSGGGNTGELFF. CDR3 bases: TGTGCCAGCAGCGGTGGAGGGAACACCGGGGAGCTGTTTTTT.

V usage is TRBV6-5 and J usage is TRBJ1-5; D unclear. CDR3 length: 15 amino acids. V lost 4 bases and J 7 bases, leaving 17 bases between the germline ends. Per the germline V gene, CDR1 is MNHEY and CDR2 is SVGAGI. The CDR3 nucleotides are TGTGCCAGCAGTTTTTATAGGGAGGTTGGACAGCCCCAGCATTTT. It is translated as CASSFYREVGQPQHF.

This chain uses TRBV21-1 with TRBJ2-5; TRBD2, the D gene given by the table, was not confirmed from the DNA. TRBV21-1 counts as a pseudogene. The CDR3 extends over 17 amino acids. CDR3 protein: CASSNPVEGAKQETQYF. The DNA for the CDR3 is TGTGCCAGCAGCAATCCGGTGGAGGGCGCCAAACAAGAGACCCAGTACTTC.

This clone was counted once. This rearrangement joins TRBV15 to TRBJ2-1, with 7 bases matching TRBD2. Germline V lookup: CDR1 LNHNV, CDR2 YYDKDF (reference sequence). The CDR3 consists of 19 residues. V lost 0 bases to trimming and J lost 5 bases; unmatched junction nucleotides: 16. The CDR3, as DNA: TGTGCCACCAGCAGAGAGGTAATGTCCCGGCTAGCGGCAAACAATGAGCAGTTCTTC. Amino acids: CATSREVMSRLAANNEQFF.

This clone was detected once. The chain uses TRBV5-4 and TRBJ1-2; D is perhaps TRBD1 (5 bases). The germline V gene encodes CDR1 SGHNT and CDR2 YYREEE (reference sequence). Trimming left V 5 bases short and J 6 bases short, with 11 bases between. The CDR3 extends over 12 amino acids. The CDR3 is CASRFQGDGYTF. The CDR3 DNA is TGTGCCAGCAGGTTCCAGGGTGATGGCTACACCTTC.

This clone was observed a few times. The chain carries TRBV7-2 and TRBJ2-2; D unresolved. V lost 5 bases and J lost 3, with 7 bases in between. The germline V gene encodes CDR1 SGHTA and CDR2 FQGNSA. The CDR3 loop spans 13 amino acids. This CDR3 is CASSPVYTGELFF. Written as DNA, the CDR3 is TGTGCCAGCAGCCCGGTCTACACCGGGGAGCTGTTTTTT.

V is TRBV5-6 and J is TRBJ1-5; D unclear. The CDR3 sequence is 12 residues long. The germline V gene has CDR1 SGHDT and CDR2 YYEEEE. The V and J ends lost 3 bases and 6 bases respectively, with 7 bases between them. The chain's CDR3 is CASSWAGQPQHF. CDR3 coding DNA: TGTGCCAGCAGCTGGGCCGGTCAGCCCCAGCATTTT.

J is TRBJ1-1 and V is TRBV5-8; D unclear. Trimming cost V 0 bases and J 0 bases, with 9 bases left between them. This CDR3 is built from 15 residues. Germline CDR1 reads SGHTS; CDR2 reads YDEGEE. CDR3 coding DNA: TGTGCCAGCAGCTTGGGGGCGATCCTGAACACTGAAGCTTTCTTT. Its protein product is CASSLGAILNTEAFF.

V is TRBV7-6 and J is TRBJ2-1; 10 nucleotides agree with TRBD2. The CDR3 is 16 amino acids. The ends lost 3 bases at V and 4 bases at J; junction bases unmatched: 6. Germline CDR1 and CDR2: SGHVS and FNYEAQ. In nucleotides, the CDR3 is TGTGCCAGCAGCTTCTCCGGGACTAGCGTATACAATGAGCAGTTCTTC. Protein product: CASSFSGTSVYNEQFF. Filled out from reference TRBV7-6 and TRBJ2-1, the complete variable domain reads GAGVSQSPRYKVTKRGQDVALRCDPISGHVSLYWYRQALGQGPEFLTYFNYEAQQDKSGLPNDRFSAERPEGSISTLTIQRTEQRDSAMYRCASSFSGTSVYNEQFFGPGTRLTVL.

The chain uses TRBV7-9 and TRBJ2-7; D is undetermined. Germline V lookup: CDR1 SEHNR, CDR2 FQNEAQ (reference sequence). The CDR3 has 14 amino acids. V lost 5 bases to trimming and J lost 3 bases, with 14 bases between them. CDR3 protein: CASSPTNTIYEQYF. As DNA, the CDR3 is TGTGCCAGCAGCCCGACAAACACCATCTACGAGCAGTACTTC.

The gene calls are TRBV4-1 and TRBJ2-1, with 10 bases that match TRBD1. The CDR3 is 18 residues long. The V segment lost 1 base and the J segment 7 bases; nucleotides outside the gene matches: 13. Germline V gene sequence: CDR1 MGHRA, CDR2 YSYEKL. The CDR3 region has the DNA TGCGCCAGCAGCCAAGCACCTTCAACCGGGACAGGGGAAAATGAGCAGTTCTTC. This translates into CASSQAPSTGTGENEQFF.

The CDR3 sequence: CASSLGNQYEQYF. The CDR3 DNA reads TGTGCCAGCAGTTTGGGCAACCAATACGAGCAGTACTTC. The V gene is TRBV27, the J gene TRBJ2-7; no firm D call. The CDR3 loop spans 13 amino acids. The germline V gene encodes CDR1 MNHEY and CDR2 SMNVEV (reference sequence). The V gene lost 3 bases and the J gene lost 4 bases, with 10 bases spanning the gap.

This chain uses TRBV5-1 with TRBJ2-7, with D possibly being TRBD2 (5 bases). V lost 0 bases and J lost 5, with 15 bases in between. The CDR3 totals 15 residues. Looked up from germline, CDR1 is SGHRS and CDR2 is YFSETQ. Here the CDR3 reads CASSLELASTNEQYF. The CDR3 DNA follows: TGCGCCAGCAGCTTGGAGTTAGCGTCAACCAACGAGCAGTACTTC.

This clone was counted a few times. This chain joins TRBV5-1 and TRBJ2-3; TRBD2 is a possible D gene (5 bases). This CDR3 region has 15 residues. The ends were cut back, 5 bases at V and 1 base at J, with 14 bases in the middle. Germline CDR1 is SGHRS and CDR2 is YFSETQ. The CDR3 sequence is CASRQTTPGTDTQYF. The CDR3 nucleotides read TGCGCCAGCAGACAGACTACCCCGGGCACAGATACGCAGTATTTT.

J is TRBJ2-5 and V is TRBV28; 8 bases fit TRBD1. The CDR3 spans 15 residues. Per germline, CDR1 MDHEN and CDR2 SYDVKM. V shed 6 bases, J shed 5 bases, and the junction held 11 bases outside the gene matches. In nucleotides, the CDR3 is TGTGCCAGCAGCTCAAACGACGGACAGGGTGAGACCCAGTACTTC. As protein: CASSSNDGQGETQYF.

V and J are TRBV19 and TRBJ2-3; 14 bases map to TRBD2. After removal of 5 bases from V and 6 bases from J, the junction contained 7 bases not matched to a gene. The CDR3 totals 16 residues. Germline V lookup: CDR1 LNHDA, CDR2 SQIVND (reference sequence). CDR3 in amino acids: CASSLGLAGGMDTQYF. The CDR3 coding sequence is TGTGCCAGTAGTCTCGGACTAGCGGGAGGAATGGATACGCAGTATTTT.

The J gene is TRBJ2-5, the V gene TRBV7-9; tentatively, D is TRBD1 (6 bases). The length of the CDR3 is 14 residues. The germline V gene encodes CDR1 SEHNR and CDR2 FQNEAQ (reference sequence). Trimming took off 7 bases at V and 5 bases at J, with 17 bases between the two ends. The CDR3 protein is CASTKGSRGETQYF. The CDR3 nucleotides are TGTGCCAGCACTAAAGGTTCAAGGGGGGAGACCCAGTACTTC.